The rows below give T cell receptor beta chains drawn from one sample of a study of blood T cell repertoires in COVID-19. TCRdb keeps only in-frame clones here, not all; method: immunoSEQ multiplex PCR. The sample yields around 330,000 clones, roughly 88% seen once. Sample: peripheral blood. The receptor source for this set is a woman in her thirties with COVID-19, enrolled during active disease. Both conserved end residues are part of each CDR3. The order of the fields is J gene, V gene, CDR3 protein.

j_gene: TRBJ1-3; v_gene: TRBV19; CDR3aa: CASSPQGRSGNTIYF
j_gene: TRBJ2-4; v_gene: TRBV7-2; CDR3aa: CASSLLGQGLNIQYF
j_gene: TRBJ1-1; v_gene: TRBV4-2; CDR3aa: CASSQEGQGGTEAFF
j_gene: TRBJ1-1; v_gene: TRBV11-3; CDR3aa: CASSFPYTEAFF
j_gene: TRBJ2-5; v_gene: TRBV4-1; CDR3aa: CASSTSWTDLGTQYF
j_gene: TRBJ2-3; v_gene: TRBV11-3; CDR3aa: CASSLGQGSDTQYF
j_gene: TRBJ2-5; v_gene: TRBV6-5; CDR3aa: CASSRTGGRETQYF
j_gene: TRBJ1-1; v_gene: TRBV9; CDR3aa: CASSVTGQENTEAFF
j_gene: TRBJ1-6; v_gene: TRBV4-2; CDR3aa: CASSQGTGGLSSYNSPLHF
j_gene: TRBJ1-5; v_gene: TRBV15; CDR3aa: CATRTDRELDQPQHF
j_gene: TRBJ1-1; v_gene: TRBV18; CDR3aa: CASSPLFRDRENTEAFF
j_gene: TRBJ1-1; v_gene: TRBV9; CDR3aa: CASSVGGGTGAFF
j_gene: TRBJ1-1; v_gene: TRBV3-1/TRBV3-2; CDR3aa: CASSPEGKTEAFF
j_gene: TRBJ1-5; v_gene: TRBV6-1; CDR3aa: CASSADGRRGNQPQHF
j_gene: TRBJ1-2; v_gene: TRBV2; CDR3aa: CASSEDAGADVYGYTF
j_gene: TRBJ1-4; v_gene: TRBV27; CDR3aa: CASSFGATTNEKLFF
j_gene: TRBJ2-1; v_gene: TRBV9; CDR3aa: CASSEPWASADNEQFF
j_gene: TRBJ2-1; v_gene: TRBV30; CDR3aa: CARRTTEETEQFF
j_gene: TRBJ2-1; v_gene: TRBV7-9; CDR3aa: CASSPGGLNPYNEQFF
j_gene: TRBJ2-3; v_gene: TRBV29-1; CDR3aa: CSVEGLAGTDTQYF
j_gene: TRBJ2-1; v_gene: TRBV6-2/TRBV6-3; CDR3aa: CASSYRLEQFF
j_gene: TRBJ1-1; v_gene: TRBV6-7; CDR3aa: CASSLSSRENTEAFF
j_gene: TRBJ2-7; v_gene: TRBV7-6; CDR3aa: CASSTGQGALSYEQYF
j_gene: TRBJ1-1; v_gene: TRBV5-8; CDR3aa: CASSPRPVTEAFF
j_gene: TRBJ2-1; v_gene: TRBV5-1; CDR3aa: CASSWDLAGGLHPYEQFF
j_gene: TRBJ1-3; v_gene: TRBV7-8; CDR3aa: CASSPRTGRVYTIYF
j_gene: TRBJ2-7; v_gene: TRBV14; CDR3aa: CASSQGRAMYF
j_gene: TRBJ1-4; v_gene: TRBV6-5; CDR3aa: CASSYDRGDEKLFF
j_gene: TRBJ2-7; v_gene: TRBV11-2; CDR3aa: CASSLEGGSGYEQYF
j_gene: TRBJ2-3; v_gene: TRBV13; CDR3aa: CASSLRFGGAADTQYF
j_gene: TRBJ2-3; v_gene: TRBV3-1/TRBV3-2; CDR3aa: CASSQVGAGTQYF
j_gene: TRBJ1-1; v_gene: TRBV7-2; CDR3aa: CASSLAVSLGGRAFF
j_gene: TRBJ2-3; v_gene: TRBV6-6; CDR3aa: CASRVGTDTQYF
j_gene: TRBJ1-2; v_gene: TRBV6-5; CDR3aa: CAVEEGFGYTF
j_gene: TRBJ2-5; v_gene: TRBV3-1/TRBV3-2; CDR3aa: CASSQAGETQYF
j_gene: TRBJ2-6; v_gene: TRBV6-4; CDR3aa: CASSETGQSGANVLTF
j_gene: TRBJ2-2; v_gene: TRBV15; CDR3aa: CATSRVGAELFF
j_gene: TRBJ1-1; v_gene: TRBV5-1; CDR3aa: CASSLDGASKRAFF
j_gene: TRBJ2-5; v_gene: TRBV4-3; CDR3aa: CASSPGLASLRGETQYF
j_gene: TRBJ1-2; v_gene: TRBV6-6; CDR3aa: CASSLVNSEAYGYTF
j_gene: TRBJ2-3; v_gene: TRBV18; CDR3aa: CASSPLQGPDTQYF
j_gene: TRBJ1-2; v_gene: TRBV5-4; CDR3aa: CASSLDPGVNYGYTF
j_gene: TRBJ2-2; v_gene: TRBV7-3; CDR3aa: CASSLAPNTGELFF
j_gene: TRBJ2-5; v_gene: TRBV29-1; CDR3aa: CSVGGAFQETQYF
j_gene: TRBJ2-5; v_gene: TRBV9; CDR3aa: CASSVGLEAWETQYF
j_gene: TRBJ1-6; v_gene: TRBV7-9; CDR3aa: CASSLALALGRLHF
j_gene: TRBJ1-6; v_gene: TRBV5-1; CDR3aa: CASSYRQQNSPLHF
j_gene: TRBJ1-2; v_gene: TRBV19; CDR3aa: CAISPGLGTYGYTF
j_gene: TRBJ1-2; v_gene: TRBV2; CDR3aa: CASSVGSINYGYTF
j_gene: TRBJ2-1; v_gene: TRBV6-4; CDR3aa: CASSDYPGQHNEQFF
j_gene: TRBJ2-5; v_gene: TRBV28; CDR3aa: CASSLPGTSGETQYF
j_gene: TRBJ1-5; v_gene: TRBV12-3/TRBV12-4; CDR3aa: CASSLTGGQPQHF
j_gene: TRBJ2-2; v_gene: TRBV7-6; CDR3aa: CASSEGAGELFF